One sample yielded the 10 T cell receptor beta chains listed below, sequenced in a study of monozygotic twins with inflammatory bowel disease. TCRdb processed the 5' RACE reads again and assigns one entry to each CDR3 protein, with no DNA. The repertoire table contains roughly 170,000 distinct CDR3 sequences. The sample consisted of blood. The source is a human donor with ulcerative colitis or Crohn's disease, or a healthy co-twin of an affected twin (not recorded which).

This chain uses TRBV20-1 with TRBJ2-2. CDR1 and CDR2 (germline): DFQATT, SNEGSKA (reference sequence). The CDR3 contains 13 residues. The CDR3 loop reads CSASLPNTGELFF.

The chain recombines TRBV7-2 with TRBJ2-1; the D call from TCRdb, TRBD2, cannot be confirmed without DNA. Germline CDR1 reads SGHTA; CDR2 reads FQGNSA. CDR3 size: 16 residues. The CDR3 sequence is CASSLLGWAGVNEQFF.

The V call is TRBV30, the J call TRBJ2-1; the TCRdb D gene call, TRBD2, has no DNA to confirm it. Germline V gene lookup returns CDR1 GTSNPN and CDR2 SVGIG (reference sequence). CDR3 length: 13 residues. The chain's CDR3 is CAWSRGLEHEQFF.

V usage is TRBV20-1 and J usage is TRBJ1-5; without DNA, the TCRdb call of TRBD1 cannot be checked. CDR1 DFQATT and CDR2 SNEGSKA come from the germline V gene (reference sequence). The CDR3 has 19 amino acids. CDR3 in amino acids: CSARDGIRGQGAYNQPQHF.

This chain links TRBV11-2 with TRBJ1-6; no DNA is available, so the TRBD1 call from TCRdb remains unchecked. This CDR3 comprises 14 residues. CDR1 and CDR2 from the germline V gene are SGHAT and FQNNGV. The CDR3 protein is CASSLDRGNSPLHF.

The rearrangement joins TRBV5-4 to TRBJ2-2. From germline, CDR1 is SGHNT and CDR2 YYREEE (reference sequence). The CDR3 is 14 residues long. The CDR3 sequence: CASSDTRNTGELFF.

V is TRBV20-1 and J is TRBJ1-6; with no DNA, the TCRdb D assignment of TRBD1 cannot be verified. This CDR3 comprises 17 residues. The germline CDR1 and CDR2 sequences are DFQATT and SNEGSKA (reference sequence). The CDR3 here is CSATIGQWGSYNSPLHF.

The CDR3 loop is CASSLGNLPGQGIYEQYF. The rearrangement uses TRBV5-1 and TRBJ2-7; TCRdb outputs TRBD1, but without DNA this stays unchecked. The germline gives CDR1 SGHRS, CDR2 YFSETQ. The CDR3 consists of 18 residues.

The CDR3 reads CASSRDRAVINEQFF. This chain connects TRBV7-6 to TRBJ2-1; TCRdb returns TRBD1, unconfirmable since there is no DNA. Germline V gives CDR1 SGHVS, CDR2 FNYEAQ. CDR3 length: 15 residues. The full variable domain, rest sourced from reference TRBV7-6 and TRBJ2-1, is GAGVSQSPRYKVTKRGQDVALRCDPISGHVSLYWYRQALGQGPEFLTYFNYEAQQDKSGLPNDRFSAERPEGSISTLTIQRTEQRDSAMYRCASSRDRAVINEQFFGPGTRLTVL.

The J gene is TRBJ1-2, the V gene TRBV6-2 or TRBV6-3; TCRdb's assignment of TRBD1 cannot be checked, as there is no DNA. CDR3 length equals 15 residues. Germline loops: CDR1 MNHEY, CDR2 SVGEGT. Here the CDR3 reads CASSGLLTGLRSYTF.